A single TCR beta chain is shown here with its context. This clonotype was counted only a few times. It lacks a known antigen. No base quality values were provided; no much bigger clone lies one nucleotide off. The entry originates in a study of T-cell memory formation after mild COVID-19 (dated by TCRdb to the early 2020s). Background on the whole study: TCR sequence clusters from the two donors were found to be largely donor specific. Longitudinal TCRalpha and TCRbeta repertoire sequencing tracked T-cell clones expanding and contracting after mild COVID-19 in two donors. The cohort was made up of two young adult volunteers, one female and one male, who were previously healthy.

Taken from cysteine to phenylalanine, the CDR3 has 13 residues. Of the read, only the CDR3 DNA is kept; its 39 bases are in frame from base 1. The germline V gene encodes CDR1 DFQATT and CDR2 SNEGSKA (reference sequence). Unmatched junction bases come to 3, with V trimmed by 3 bases and J by 3 bases. The paper's findings and limits, for the study overall: Contracting CD4+ clones were located mainly in the CM and EM memory subsets, whereas CD8+ clones were found to be enriched in EMRA. The second-wave clones that peaked on day 37 were not confirmed to be SARS-CoV-2 specific. From day 15 to 85, contracting clones showed balanced CD4/CD8 phenotypes, whereas a second wave of clones that expanded from day 15 to 37 leaned towards CD4+. The study included only two mild cases, and larger cohorts that include severe cases with pre-infection samples were judged to be necessary. The detection of some responding clones in pre-infection memory suggests that pre-existing cross-reactive memory T cells joined the SARS-CoV-2 response.

The reads were generated on an Illumina NovaSeq 6000. TCRalpha and TCRbeta cDNA libraries were constructed by 5'RACE with constant-segment primers, with sample barcodes and unique molecular identifiers being introduced. Trizol reagent was used to extract RNA from every sample. Libraries were amplified in two PCR steps, with a second sample barcode and Illumina TruSeq adapters added in the second step. Sequencing of the libraries was done on an Illumina NovaSeq, producing 2 x 150 bp paired-end reads. Per the source publication's procedure: Demultiplexing of reads and collapsing into UMI-guided consensus sequences were performed with migec v1.2.7. Using mixcr v2.1.11, UMI consensuses were aligned to TRA and TRB V and J templates and then assembled into clonotypes. Clonotypes were classified as expanded or contracted when called significant by both edgeR and NoisET, with noise models trained on biological replicates. edgeR calls used a false discovery rate-adjusted p below 0.01 and a log2 fold-change threshold of 1. PCA with hierarchical clustering of max-normalized trajectories of the 1000 most abundant clonotypes was used as exploratory dynamics analysis. Separately sequenced CD4+ and CD8+ repertoires were used to assign the CD4 or CD8 phenotype of responding clones. In-frame beta chains were kept once TCRdb had trimmed the public reads at Q25 with fastp and called clones with MiXCR. Each record represents a unique CDR3 protein, reported with the most common genes and DNA among its rows. The authors' filters were not applied to this entry. The sample contains 280,000 or so distinct CDR3 sequences, 8% to 9% of them found a single time. Jointly, the top ten make up 22% of the sample.

Ficoll-Paque density gradient centrifugation was used to isolate PBMCs. The chain is encoded by TRBV20-1 joined to TRBJ1-2, with 8 junctional bases fitting TRBD1. Sequencing was performed on PBMCs or a T cell subset sorted from them (not recorded which). The TCR comes from a man in his late teens or twenties who had mild COVID-19 (a few samples of this study predate the infection). The sample titles of this study are shuffled in the database, so cell type and time point are left out; the donor was told from shared clones. The CDR3 loop reads CSARNRGYYGYTF. The bases read TGCAGTGCTAGGAACAGGGGGTACTATGGCTACACCTTC.